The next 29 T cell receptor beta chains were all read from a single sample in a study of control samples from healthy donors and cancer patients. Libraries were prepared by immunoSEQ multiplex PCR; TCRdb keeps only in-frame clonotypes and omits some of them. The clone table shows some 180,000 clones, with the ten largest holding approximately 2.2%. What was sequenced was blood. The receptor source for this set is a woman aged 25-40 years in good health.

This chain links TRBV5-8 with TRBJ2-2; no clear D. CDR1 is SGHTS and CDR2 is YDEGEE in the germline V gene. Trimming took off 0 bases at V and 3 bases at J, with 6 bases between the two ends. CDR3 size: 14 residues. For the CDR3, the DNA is TGTGCCAGCAGCTTGGTGGCTTACACCGGGGAGCTGTTTTTT. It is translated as CASSLVAYTGELFF.

The CDR3 sequence is CASSRGARAGNTIYF. The CDR3 DNA follows: TGTGCCAGCAGCCGAGGGGCCCGGGCGGGGAACACCATATATTTT. J is TRBJ1-3 and V is TRBV3-1 (or the pseudogene TRBV3-2), with a weak D call TRBD1 (5 bases). CDR3 length equals 15 residues. Trimming pared 4 bases from V and 7 bases from J, leaving 17 bases between. Germline V gene lookup returns CDR1 LGHDT and CDR2 YNNKEL (reference sequence).

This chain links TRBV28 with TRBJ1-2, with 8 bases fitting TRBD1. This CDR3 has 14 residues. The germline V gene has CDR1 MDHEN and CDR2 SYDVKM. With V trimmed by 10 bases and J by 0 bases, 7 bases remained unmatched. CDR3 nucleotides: TGTGCCACACAGGACAGGGAAGCTAACTATGGCTACACCTTC. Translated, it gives CATQDREANYGYTF.

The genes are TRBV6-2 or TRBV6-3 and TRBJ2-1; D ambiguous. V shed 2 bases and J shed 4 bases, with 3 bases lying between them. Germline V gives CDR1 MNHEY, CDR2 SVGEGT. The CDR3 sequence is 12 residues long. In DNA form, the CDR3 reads TGTGCCAGCAGTTACGGATACAATGAGCAGTTCTTC. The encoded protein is CASSYGYNEQFF.

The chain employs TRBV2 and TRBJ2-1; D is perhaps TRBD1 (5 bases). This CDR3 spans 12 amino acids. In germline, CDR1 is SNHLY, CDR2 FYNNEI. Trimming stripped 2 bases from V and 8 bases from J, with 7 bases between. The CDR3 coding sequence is TGTGCCAGCAGTGAAAGGGGCGATGAGCAGTTCTTC. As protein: CASSERGDEQFF.

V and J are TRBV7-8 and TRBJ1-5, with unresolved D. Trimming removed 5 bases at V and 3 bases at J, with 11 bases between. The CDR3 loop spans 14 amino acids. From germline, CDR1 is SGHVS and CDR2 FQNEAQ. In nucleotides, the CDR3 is TGTGCCAGCAGCACCCGGGTCATCAATCAGCCCCAGCATTTT. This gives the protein CASSTRVINQPQHF.

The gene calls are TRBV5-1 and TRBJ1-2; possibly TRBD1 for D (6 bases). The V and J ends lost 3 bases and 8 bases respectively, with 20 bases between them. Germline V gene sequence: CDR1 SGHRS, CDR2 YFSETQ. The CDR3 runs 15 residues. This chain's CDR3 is CASSSGGSEGFGYTF. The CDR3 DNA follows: TGCGCCAGCAGCTCTGGGGGCAGTGAGGGGTTCGGCTACACCTTC.

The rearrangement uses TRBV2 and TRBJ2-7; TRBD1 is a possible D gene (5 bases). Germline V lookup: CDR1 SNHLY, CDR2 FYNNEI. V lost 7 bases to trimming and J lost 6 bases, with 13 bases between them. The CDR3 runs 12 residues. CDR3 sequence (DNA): TGTGCCAGCACTGACAGTTCTCCCGAGCAGTACTTC. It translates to CASTDSSPEQYF.

In DNA form, the CDR3 reads TGTGCCACCAGTGTGAATTCTCATCAGCCCCAGCATTTT. It specifies CATSVNSHQPQHF. The chain carries TRBV24-1 and TRBJ1-5; D is unclear. CDR3 length equals 13 residues. Looked up from germline, CDR1 is KGHDR and CDR2 is SFDVKD. With 5 bases removed from V and 5 bases from J, the gap between germline ends came to 9 bases.

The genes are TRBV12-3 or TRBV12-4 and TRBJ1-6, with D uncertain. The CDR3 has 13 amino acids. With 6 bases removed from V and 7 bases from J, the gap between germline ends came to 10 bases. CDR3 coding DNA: TGTGCCAGCAGCCCCCGGGAGAATTCACCCCTCCACTTT. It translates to CASSPRENSPLHF.

As DNA, the CDR3 is TGCGCCAGCAGCACGGGACAGTTATTAGCTGAAGCTTTCTTT. This translates into CASSTGQLLAEAFF. The genes are TRBV5-1 and TRBJ1-1, with 7 bases identical to TRBD1. Germline V lookup: CDR1 SGHRS, CDR2 YFSETQ. The ends lost 4 bases at V and 6 bases at J; junction bases unmatched: 9. CDR3 length: 14 residues.

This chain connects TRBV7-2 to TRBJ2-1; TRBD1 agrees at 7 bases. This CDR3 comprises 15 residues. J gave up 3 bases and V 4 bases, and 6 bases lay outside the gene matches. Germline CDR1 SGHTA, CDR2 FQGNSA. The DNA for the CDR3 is TGTGCCAGCAGCTCCCTTAGACAGGGCTACAATGAGCAGTTCTTC. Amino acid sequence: CASSSLRQGYNEQFF.

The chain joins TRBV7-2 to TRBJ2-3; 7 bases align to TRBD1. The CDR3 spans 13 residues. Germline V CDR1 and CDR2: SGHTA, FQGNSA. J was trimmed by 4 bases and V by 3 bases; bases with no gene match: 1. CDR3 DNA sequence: TGTGCCAGCAGCTTCCAGGGGGCAGATACGCAGTATTTT. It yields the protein CASSFQGADTQYF.

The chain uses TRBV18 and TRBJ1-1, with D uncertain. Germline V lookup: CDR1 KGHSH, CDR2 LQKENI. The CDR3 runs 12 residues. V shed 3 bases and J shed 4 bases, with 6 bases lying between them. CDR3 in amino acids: CASSPYITEAFF. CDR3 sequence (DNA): TGTGCCAGCTCACCCTATATCACTGAAGCTTTCTTT.

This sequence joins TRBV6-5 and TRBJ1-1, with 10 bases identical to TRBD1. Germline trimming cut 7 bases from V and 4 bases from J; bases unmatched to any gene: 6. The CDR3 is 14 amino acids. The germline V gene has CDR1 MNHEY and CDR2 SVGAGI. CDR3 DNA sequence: TGTGCCAGCACGACAGGACAGGGGGGCACTGAAGCTTTCTTT. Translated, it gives CASTTGQGGTEAFF.

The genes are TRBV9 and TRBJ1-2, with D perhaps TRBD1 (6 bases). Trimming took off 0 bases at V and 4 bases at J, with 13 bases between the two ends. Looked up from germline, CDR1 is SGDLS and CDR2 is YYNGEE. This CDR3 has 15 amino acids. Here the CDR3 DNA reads TGTGCCAGCAGCGTAGCCGGACAGCTGTCCTATGGCTACACCTTC. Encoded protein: CASSVAGQLSYGYTF.

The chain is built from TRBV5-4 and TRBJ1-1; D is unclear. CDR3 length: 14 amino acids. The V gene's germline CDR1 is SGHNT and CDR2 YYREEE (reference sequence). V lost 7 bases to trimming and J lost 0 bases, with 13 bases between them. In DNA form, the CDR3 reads TGTGCCAGCCATCTCAGTGACCTGAACACTGAAGCTTTCTTT. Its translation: CASHLSDLNTEAFF.

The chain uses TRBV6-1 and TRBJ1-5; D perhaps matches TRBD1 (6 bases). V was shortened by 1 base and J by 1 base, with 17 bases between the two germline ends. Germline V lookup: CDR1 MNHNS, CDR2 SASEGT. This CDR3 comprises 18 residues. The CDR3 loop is CASSEVVNRAGSNQPQHF. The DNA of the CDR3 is TGTGCCAGCAGTGAAGTTGTGAACAGGGCTGGCAGCAATCAGCCCCAGCATTTT.

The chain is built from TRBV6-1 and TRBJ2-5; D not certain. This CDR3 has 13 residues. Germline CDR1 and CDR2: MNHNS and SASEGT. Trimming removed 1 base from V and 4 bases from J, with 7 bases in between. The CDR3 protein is CASSEDFGETQYF. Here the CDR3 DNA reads TGTGCCAGCAGTGAAGATTTCGGAGAGACCCAGTACTTC.

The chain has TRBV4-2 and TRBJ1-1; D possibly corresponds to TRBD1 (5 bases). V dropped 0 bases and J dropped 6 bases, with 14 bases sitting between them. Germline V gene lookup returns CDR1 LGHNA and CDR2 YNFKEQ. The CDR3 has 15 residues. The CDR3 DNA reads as TGTGCCAGCAGCCAAGAGGGGAGGACGGGGCCTGAAGCTTTCTTT. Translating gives CASSQEGRTGPEAFF.

The CDR3 spells CASGSNTADTDTQYF. CDR3 DNA: TGTGCTAGTGGTTCCAATACTGCCGACACAGATACGCAGTATTTT. The chain has TRBV12-5 and TRBJ2-3; D gene unclear. The CDR3 loop spans 15 amino acids. V lost 4 bases, J lost 2 bases, and 13 bases lay in between. The germline V gene has CDR1 LGHNT and CDR2 FRNRAP.

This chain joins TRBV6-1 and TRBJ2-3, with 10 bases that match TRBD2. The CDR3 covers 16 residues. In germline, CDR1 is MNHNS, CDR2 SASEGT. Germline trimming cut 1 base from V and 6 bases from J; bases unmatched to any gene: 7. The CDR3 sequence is CASSEGAGGPTDTQYF. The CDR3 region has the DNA TGTGCCAGCAGTGAAGGAGCGGGGGGGCCCACGGATACGCAGTATTTT.

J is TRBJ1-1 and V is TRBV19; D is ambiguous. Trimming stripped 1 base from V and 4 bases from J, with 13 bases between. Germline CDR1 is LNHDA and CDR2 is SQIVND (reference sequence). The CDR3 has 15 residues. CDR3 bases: TGTGCCAGTAGTATAGTTGTGGGCGGACCCACTGAAGCTTTCTTT. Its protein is CASSIVVGGPTEAFF. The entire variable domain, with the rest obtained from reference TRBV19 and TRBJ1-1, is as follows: DGGITQSPKYLFRKEGQNVTLSCEQNLNHDAMYWYRQDPGQGLRLIYYSQIVNDFQKGDIAEGYSVSREKKESFPLTVTSAQKNPTAFYLCASSIVVGGPTEAFFGQGTRLTVV.

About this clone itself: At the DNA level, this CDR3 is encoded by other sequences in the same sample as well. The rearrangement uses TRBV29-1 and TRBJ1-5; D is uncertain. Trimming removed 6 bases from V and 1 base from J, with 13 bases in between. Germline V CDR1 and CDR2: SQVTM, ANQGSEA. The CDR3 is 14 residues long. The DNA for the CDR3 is TGCAGCGTCGTACTTGGGAACAGCAATCAGCCCCAGCATTTT. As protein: CSVVLGNSNQPQHF.

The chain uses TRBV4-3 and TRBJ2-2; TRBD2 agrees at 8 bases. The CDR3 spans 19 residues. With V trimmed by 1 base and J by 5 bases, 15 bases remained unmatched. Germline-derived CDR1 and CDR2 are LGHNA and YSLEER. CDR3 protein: CASSQGTFGRGVYTGELFF. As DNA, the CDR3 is TGCGCCAGCAGCCAAGGAACTTTCGGGCGGGGGGTTTATACCGGGGAGCTGTTTTTT.

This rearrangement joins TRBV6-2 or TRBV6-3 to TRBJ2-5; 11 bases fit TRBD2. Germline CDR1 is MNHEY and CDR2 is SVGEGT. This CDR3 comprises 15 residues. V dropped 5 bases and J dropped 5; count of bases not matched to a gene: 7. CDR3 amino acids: CASSPTGTSGETQYF. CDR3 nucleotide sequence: TGTGCCAGCAGTCCAACCGGGACTAGCGGTGAGACCCAGTACTTC.

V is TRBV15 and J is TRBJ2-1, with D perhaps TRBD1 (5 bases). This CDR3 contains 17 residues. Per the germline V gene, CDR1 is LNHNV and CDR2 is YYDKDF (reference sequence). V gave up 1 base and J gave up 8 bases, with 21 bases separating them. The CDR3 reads CATSRGHRTRLGDEQFF. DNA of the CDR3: TGTGCCACCAGCAGAGGCCACAGGACCCGGTTGGGCGATGAGCAGTTCTTC.

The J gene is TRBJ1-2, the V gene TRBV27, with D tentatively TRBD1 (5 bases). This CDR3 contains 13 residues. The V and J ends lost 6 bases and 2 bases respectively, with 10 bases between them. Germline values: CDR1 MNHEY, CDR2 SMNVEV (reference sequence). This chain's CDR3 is CASRGEGNYGYTF. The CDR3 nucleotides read TGTGCCAGCAGGGGTGAGGGGAACTATGGCTACACCTTC.

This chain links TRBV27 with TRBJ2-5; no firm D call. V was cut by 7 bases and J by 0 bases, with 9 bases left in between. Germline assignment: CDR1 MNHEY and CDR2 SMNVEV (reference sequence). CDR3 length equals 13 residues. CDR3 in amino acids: CASTGRYQETQYF. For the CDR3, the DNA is TGTGCCAGCACGGGCAGGTACCAAGAGACCCAGTACTTC.